The present entry profiles one T cell receptor (beta chain) with its context. The antigen it recognizes is unknown. No much larger clone exists at a distance of one base, and base qualities are not known. The sample originates from a study of blood T cell repertoires in COVID-19 (TCRdb year 2020). Study-wide context: Samples covering the acute and convalescent phases of COVID-19 were provided by collaborators in the United States, Italy and Spain. The material from the prospective study consisted of cDNA or gDNA derived from T cells, B-cell-depleted T cells, or PBMCs. Subjects who had been exposed to COVID-19, were actively infected with it, or had recovered from it provided the deeply sampled blood TCRbeta repertoires that made up the dataset. The repertoires were made available in a free public database intended to serve as a resource for research on the immune response to SARS-CoV-2. Samples came from the ongoing ImmuneRACE study (first 160 participants) plus 1,254 subjects from 6 global collaborators. A de-identified subject ID, COVID-19 status, age in years and sex were almost always included in the sample metadata. Where HLA class I and class II types were available, the types were taken from metadata supplied by the sample provider, not from assay-based typing.

Overall study outcomes, separate from this receptor: How much clinical and demographic metadata was included differed by source and by participant, and the metadata was provided uncurated.

One collaborating source in Seattle enrolled patients during active infection and followed them longitudinally through the course of disease. Whole blood was collected in K2EDTA tubes by collaborating institutions according to the institutions' own protocols. Collaborator samples were shipped for TCRbeta analysis as frozen whole blood, isolated PBMCs, or DNA extracted from either sample type. TCRbeta CDR3 regions were amplified from genomic DNA using the immunoSEQ Assay, a bias-controlled multiplex PCR. The authors' analysis ran thus. The number of nucleated cells in each sample was estimated from the amplification of reference gene primers within the assay. Sequence reads were collapsed and filtered to measure the absolute abundance of every unique TCRbeta CDR3 rearrangement. For each sample, productive Simpson clonality was calculated as the square root of Simpson's diversity index across productive rearrangements. This immuneACCESS table, as held by TCRdb, lists in-frame sequences with V and J called but not all clones. Of the missing ones, under half trace to an unresolved V gene in checked studies; the others have no known cause. V, J and clone size derive from that table, while D and trimming were established from the DNA sequence. Across this sample there are about 280,000 clones, with approximately 86% seen only once. Of the sample, around 13% is held by the ten largest clones.

The sequencing sample was made of peripheral blood. The clonotype comes from a woman aged 70 to 79 with COVID-19, enrolled during active disease.

For the CDR3, the sequence is CASTIQSSYNEQFF. The DNA is as follows: TGTGCCAGCACCATACAGAGCTCCTACAATGAGCAGTTCTTC. The V and J segments used are TRBV7-9 and TRBJ2-1; the D gene cannot be named for sure. V and J are truncated by 7 bases and 0 bases respectively, leaving an intervening sequence of 10 bases. CDR1 SEHNR and CDR2 FQNEAQ are derived from the germline V gene (reference sequence). The CDR3 holds 14 amino acids from the cysteine to the phenylalanine. The sequence is cut down to CDR3 DNA, 42 bases in frame from base 1.